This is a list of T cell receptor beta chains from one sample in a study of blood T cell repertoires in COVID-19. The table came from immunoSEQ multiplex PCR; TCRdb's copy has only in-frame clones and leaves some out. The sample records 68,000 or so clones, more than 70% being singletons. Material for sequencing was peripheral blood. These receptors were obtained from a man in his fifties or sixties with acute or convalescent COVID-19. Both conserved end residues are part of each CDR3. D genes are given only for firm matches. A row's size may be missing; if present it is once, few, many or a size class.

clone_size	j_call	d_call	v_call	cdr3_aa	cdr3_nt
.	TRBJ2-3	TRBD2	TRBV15	CATSRDSRLAGGADTQYF	TGTGCCACCAGCAGAGATTCTCGGCTAGCGGGGGGTGCCGATACGCAGTATTTT
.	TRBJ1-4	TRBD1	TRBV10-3	CATGQGALVEKLFF	TGTGCCACAGGACAGGGGGCGCTGGTTGAAAAACTGTTTTTT
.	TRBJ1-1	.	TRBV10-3	CAINEGGRTEAFF	TGTGCCATCAACGAAGGGGGAAGAACTGAAGCTTTCTTT
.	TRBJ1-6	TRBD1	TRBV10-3	CAISETRGWGYNSPLHF	TGTGCCATCAGTGAGACCAGGGGGTGGGGTTATAATTCACCCCTCCACTTT
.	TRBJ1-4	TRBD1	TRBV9	CASSVGGQGAEKLFF	TGTGCCAGCAGCGTAGGGGGACAGGGTGCGGAAAAACTGTTTTTT
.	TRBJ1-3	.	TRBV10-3	CAIQSGNTIYF	TGTGCCATCCAGTCTGGAAACACCATATATTTT
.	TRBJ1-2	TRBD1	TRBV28	CASSFRGWIYGYTF	TGTGCCAGCAGTTTCAGGGGGTGGATCTATGGCTACACCTTC
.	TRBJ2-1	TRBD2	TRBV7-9	CASSLTTSGGWNEQFF	TGTGCCAGCAGCTTAACAACTAGCGGGGGATGGAATGAGCAGTTCTTC
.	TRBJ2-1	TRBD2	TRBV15	CATSRDDPRTSGSSYNEQFF	TGTGCCACCAGCAGAGATGATCCACGGACTAGCGGCTCCTCCTACAATGAGCAGTTCTTC
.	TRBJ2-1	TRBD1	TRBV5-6	CASSVQGRLIGNEQFF	TGTGCCAGCAGCGTACAGGGGAGACTTATCGGGAATGAGCAGTTCTTC
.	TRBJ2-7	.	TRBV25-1	CASSEEVGSSYEQYF	TGTGCCAGCAGTGAAGAGGTCGGGAGCTCCTACGAGCAGTACTTC
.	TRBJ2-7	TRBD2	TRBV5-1	CASSQGGLAGGSLYEQYF	TGCGCCAGCAGCCAAGGGGGACTAGCGGGAGGGAGCCTGTACGAGCAGTACTTC
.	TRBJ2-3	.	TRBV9	CASSVGQFGGDTQYF	TGTGCCAGCAGCGTAGGGCAGTTCGGAGGGGATACGCAGTATTTT
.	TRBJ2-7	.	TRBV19	CASSPSPFRGYEQYF	TGTGCCAGTAGTCCATCCCCTTTTAGGGGCTACGAGCAGTACTTC
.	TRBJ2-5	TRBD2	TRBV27	CASSLFGGLAGVETQYF	TGTGCCAGCAGTTTATTTGGAGGACTAGCGGGAGTTGAGACCCAGTACTTC
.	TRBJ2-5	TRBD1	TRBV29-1	CSVEGTGGLETQYF	TGCAGCGTTGAGGGGACAGGGGGACTGGAGACCCAGTACTTC
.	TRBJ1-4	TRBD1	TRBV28	CAVGTGLATNEKLFF	TGTGCCGTAGGGACAGGGCTCGCAACTAATGAAAAACTGTTTTTT
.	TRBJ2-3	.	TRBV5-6	CASSLRTDDTQYF	TGTGCCAGCAGCTTGAGGACTGATGATACGCAGTATTTT
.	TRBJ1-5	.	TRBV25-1	CASSESGRQPQHF	TGTGCCAGCAGTGAATCTGGTCGGCAGCCCCAGCATTTT
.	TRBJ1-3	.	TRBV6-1	CASRPTVSGNTIYF	TGTGCCAGCAGACCGACAGTCTCTGGAAACACCATATATTTT
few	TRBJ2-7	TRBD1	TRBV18	CASSPTGGTGPYEQYF	TGTGCCAGCTCACCTACGGGTGGGACAGGGCCCTACGAGCAGTACTTC
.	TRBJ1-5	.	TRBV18	CASSPSGEGSGQPQHF	TGTGCCAGCTCACCGTCGGGGGAGGGCTCGGGACAGCCCCAGCATTTT
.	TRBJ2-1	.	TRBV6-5	CASSFRLDSYNEQFF	TGTGCCAGCAGTTTTCGACTCGACTCCTACAATGAGCAGTTCTTC
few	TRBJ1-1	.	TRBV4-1	CASSPLGRLNTEAFF	TGCGCCAGCAGCCCCCTTGGGAGACTGAACACTGAAGCTTTCTTT
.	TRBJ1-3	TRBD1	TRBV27	CASSFSGQLSGNTIYF	TGTGCCAGCAGTTTCTCGGGACAGCTTTCTGGAAACACCATATATTTT
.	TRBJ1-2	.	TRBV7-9	CASSPRGGWGYTF	TGTGCCAGCAGCCCCCGAGGGGGTTGGGGCTACACCTTC
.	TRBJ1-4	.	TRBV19	CASSTGFTNEKLFF	TGTGCCAGTAGTACAGGGTTTACTAATGAAAAACTGTTTTTT
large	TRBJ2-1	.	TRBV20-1	CSASVRDLSHNEQFF	TGCAGTGCTAGTGTACGGGATTTGTCCCACAATGAGCAGTTCTTC
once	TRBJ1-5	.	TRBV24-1	CATSAGSQPQHF	TGTGCCACCAGTGCAGGGTCACAGCCCCAGCATTTT
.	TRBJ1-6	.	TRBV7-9	CASSEQVGPLHF	TGTGCCAGCAGCGAACAGGTCGGACCCCTCCACTTT
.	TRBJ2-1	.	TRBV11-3	CASSLAAGSYNEQFF	TGTGCCAGCAGCTTAGCAGCAGGCTCCTACAATGAGCAGTTCTTC
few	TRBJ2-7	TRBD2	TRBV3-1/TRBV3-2	CASSQRTSGRVGEQYF	TGTGCCAGCAGCCAAAGGACTAGCGGGAGGGTGGGAGAGCAGTACTTC
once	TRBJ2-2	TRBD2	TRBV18	CASSRPAGDAGELFF	TGTGCCAGCTCACGGCCAGCGGGGGATGCCGGGGAGCTGTTTTTT
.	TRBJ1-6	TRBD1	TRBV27	CASSLAGGNSPLHF	TGTGCCAGCAGTTTGGCAGGGGGGAATTCACCCCTCCACTTT
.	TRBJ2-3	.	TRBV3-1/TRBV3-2	CASSHPALDTQYF	TGTGCCAGCAGCCACCCCGCGTTAGATACGCAGTATTTT
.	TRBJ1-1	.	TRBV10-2	CASSETGMNTEAFF	TGCGCCAGCAGTGAGACAGGGATGAACACTGAAGCTTTCTTT
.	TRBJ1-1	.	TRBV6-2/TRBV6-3	CASSYGGWDTEAFF	TGTGCCAGCAGTTACGGGGGCTGGGACACTGAAGCTTTCTTT
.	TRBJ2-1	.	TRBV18	CASSPPSFSYEQFF	TGTGCCAGCTCACCACCATCTTTCTCGTATGAGCAGTTCTTC
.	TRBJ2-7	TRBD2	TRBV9	CASSAHPTSGRAQQYF	TGTGCCAGCAGCGCCCATCCGACTAGCGGGAGGGCCCAGCAGTACTTC
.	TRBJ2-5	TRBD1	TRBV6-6	CASSDRGETQYF	TGTGCCAGCAGCGACAGGGGAGAGACCCAGTACTTC
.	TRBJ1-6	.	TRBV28	CASSSPPGANSPLHF	TGTGCCAGCAGCTCCCCCCCAGGCGCTAATTCACCCCTCCACTTT
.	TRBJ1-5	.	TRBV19	CASSISRSRNQPQHF	TGTGCCAGTAGTATCTCACGGTCGCGCAATCAGCCCCAGCATTTT
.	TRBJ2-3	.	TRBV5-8	CASSQDKAVGTDTQYF	TGTGCCAGCAGCCAGGACAAGGCCGTTGGCACAGATACGCAGTATTTT
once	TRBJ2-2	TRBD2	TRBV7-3	CASSLWTSGLNTGELFF	TGTGCCAGCAGCTTATGGACTAGCGGTTTGAACACCGGGGAGCTGTTTTTT
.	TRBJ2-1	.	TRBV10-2	CASSELTASYNEQFF	TGCGCCAGCAGTGAGTTGACAGCCTCCTACAATGAGCAGTTCTTC
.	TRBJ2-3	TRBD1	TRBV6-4	CASSPPGQGADTQYF	TGTGCCAGCAGCCCTCCAGGACAGGGGGCAGATACGCAGTATTTT
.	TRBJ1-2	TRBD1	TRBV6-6	CASSSTGGWGYTF	TGTGCCAGCAGTTCAACAGGGGGATGGGGCTACACCTTC
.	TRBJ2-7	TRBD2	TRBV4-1	CASAPGGGSSGSRYEQYF	TGCGCCAGCGCCCCCGGAGGGGGTTCTAGCGGGAGCCGCTACGAGCAGTACTTC
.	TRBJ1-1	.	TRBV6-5	CASIPGQFNTEAFF	TGTGCCAGCATACCCGGACAGTTTAACACTGAAGCTTTCTTT
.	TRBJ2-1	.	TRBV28	CASSSHSNEQFF	TGTGCCAGCAGCTCGCACTCCAATGAGCAGTTCTTC
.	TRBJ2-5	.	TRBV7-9	CASSSPGGQETQYF	TGTGCCAGCAGCTCTCCAGGGGGGCAAGAGACCCAGTACTTC
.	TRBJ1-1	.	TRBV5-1	CASSLDAGTNTEAFF	TGCGCCAGCAGCTTGGATGCGGGGACGAACACTGAAGCTTTCTTT
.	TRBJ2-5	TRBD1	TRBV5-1	CASSPSGQTQETQYF	TGCGCCAGCAGCCCCTCGGGACAGACCCAAGAGACCCAGTACTTC
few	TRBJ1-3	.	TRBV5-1	CASSLGVSGGNTIYF	TGCGCCAGCAGCTTGGGGGTGTCGGGTGGAAACACCATATATTTT
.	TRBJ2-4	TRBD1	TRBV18	CASSPRGQAGNIQYF	TGTGCCAGCTCACCACGAGGACAGGCGGGAAACATTCAGTACTTC